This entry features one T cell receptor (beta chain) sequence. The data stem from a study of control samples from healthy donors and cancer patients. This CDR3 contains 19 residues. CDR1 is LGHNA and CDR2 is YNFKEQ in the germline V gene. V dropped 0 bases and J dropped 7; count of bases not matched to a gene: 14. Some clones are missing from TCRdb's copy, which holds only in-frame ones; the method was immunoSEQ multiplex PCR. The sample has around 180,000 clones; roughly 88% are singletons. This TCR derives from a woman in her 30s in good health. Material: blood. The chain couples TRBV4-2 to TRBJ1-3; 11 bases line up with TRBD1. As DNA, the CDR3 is TGTGCCAGCAGCCAAGATCGGACAGGGGGCGCATCTCTAGTTAACACCATATATTTT. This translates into CASSQDRTGGASLVNTIYF.